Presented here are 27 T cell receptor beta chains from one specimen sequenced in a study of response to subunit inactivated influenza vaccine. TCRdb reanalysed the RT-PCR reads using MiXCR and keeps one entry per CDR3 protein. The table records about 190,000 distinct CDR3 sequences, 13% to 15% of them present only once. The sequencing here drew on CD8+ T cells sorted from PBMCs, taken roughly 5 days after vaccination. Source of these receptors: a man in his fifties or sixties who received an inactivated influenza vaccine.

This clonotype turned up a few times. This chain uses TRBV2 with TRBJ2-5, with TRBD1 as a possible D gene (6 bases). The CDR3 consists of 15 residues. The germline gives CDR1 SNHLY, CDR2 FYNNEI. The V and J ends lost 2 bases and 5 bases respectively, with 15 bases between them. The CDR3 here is CASSERDTPRETQYF. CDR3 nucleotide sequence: TGTGCCAGCAGTGAAAGGGACACCCCTCGGGAGACCCAGTACTTC. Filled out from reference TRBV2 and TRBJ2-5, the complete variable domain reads EPEVTQTPSHQVTQMGQEVILRCVPISNHLYFYWYRQILGQKVEFLVSFYNNEISEKSEIFDDQFSVERPDGSNFTLKIRSTKLEDSAMYFCASSERDTPRETQYFGPGTRLLVL.

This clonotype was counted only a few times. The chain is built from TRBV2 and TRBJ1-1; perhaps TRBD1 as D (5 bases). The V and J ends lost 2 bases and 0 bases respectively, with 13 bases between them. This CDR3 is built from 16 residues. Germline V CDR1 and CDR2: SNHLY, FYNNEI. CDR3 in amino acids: CASSEYRGIMNTEAFF. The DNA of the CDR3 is TGTGCCAGCAGTGAATATAGGGGAATCATGAACACTGAAGCTTTCTTT.

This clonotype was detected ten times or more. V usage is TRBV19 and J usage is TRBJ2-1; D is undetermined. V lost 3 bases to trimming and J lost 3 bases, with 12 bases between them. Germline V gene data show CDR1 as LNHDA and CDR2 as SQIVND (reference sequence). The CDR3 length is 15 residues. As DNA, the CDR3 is TGTGCCAGTAGTATGGGGTGGGGAAACTACAATGAGCAGTTCTTC. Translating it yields CASSMGWGNYNEQFF.

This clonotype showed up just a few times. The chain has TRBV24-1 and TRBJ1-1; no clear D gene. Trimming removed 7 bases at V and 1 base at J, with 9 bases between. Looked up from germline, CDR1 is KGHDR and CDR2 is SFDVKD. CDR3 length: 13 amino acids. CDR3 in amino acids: CATRAQTNTEAFF. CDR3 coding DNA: TGTGCCACCAGGGCACAGACGAACACTGAAGCTTTCTTT.

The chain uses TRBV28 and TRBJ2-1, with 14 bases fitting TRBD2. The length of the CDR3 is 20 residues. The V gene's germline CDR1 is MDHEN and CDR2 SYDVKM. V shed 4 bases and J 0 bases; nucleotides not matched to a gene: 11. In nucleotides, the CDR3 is TGTGCCAGCAGTTCGACGGGACTAGCGGGGGCCCAACCCTCCTACAATGAGCAGTTCTTC. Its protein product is CASSSTGLAGAQPSYNEQFF.

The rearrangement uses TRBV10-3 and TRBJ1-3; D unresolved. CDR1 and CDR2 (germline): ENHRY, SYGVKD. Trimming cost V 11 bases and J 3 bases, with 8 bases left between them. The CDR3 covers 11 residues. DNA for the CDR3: TGTGCCGCGGTATATGGAAACACCATATATTTT. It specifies CAAVYGNTIYF.

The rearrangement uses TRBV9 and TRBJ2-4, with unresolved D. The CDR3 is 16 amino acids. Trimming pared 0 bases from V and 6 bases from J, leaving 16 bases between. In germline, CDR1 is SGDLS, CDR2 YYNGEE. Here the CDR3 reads CASSVGPRDMGNIQYF. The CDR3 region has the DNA TGTGCCAGCAGCGTAGGCCCCCGAGATATGGGAAACATTCAGTACTTC.

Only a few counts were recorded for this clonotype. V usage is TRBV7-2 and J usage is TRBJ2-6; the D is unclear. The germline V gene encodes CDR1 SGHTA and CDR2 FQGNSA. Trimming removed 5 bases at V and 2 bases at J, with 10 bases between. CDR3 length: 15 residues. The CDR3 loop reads CASSLHLTGANVLTF. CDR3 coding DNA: TGTGCCAGCAGCCTCCATTTGACTGGGGCCAACGTCCTGACTTTC.

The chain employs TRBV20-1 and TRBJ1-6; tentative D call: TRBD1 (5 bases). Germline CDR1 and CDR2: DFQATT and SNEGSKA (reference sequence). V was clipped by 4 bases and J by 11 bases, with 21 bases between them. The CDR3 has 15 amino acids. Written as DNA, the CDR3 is TGCAGTGCTACCCCTCCACAGCTCCTCAGGGCACCCCTCCACTTT. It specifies CSATPPQLLRAPLHF.

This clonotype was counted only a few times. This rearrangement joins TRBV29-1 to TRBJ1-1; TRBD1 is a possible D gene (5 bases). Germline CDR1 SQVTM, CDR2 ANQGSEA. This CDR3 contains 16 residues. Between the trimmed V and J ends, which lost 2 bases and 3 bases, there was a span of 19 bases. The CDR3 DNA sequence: TGCAGCGTTGAATGGCAGGGAAGGCGTTTGGACACTGAAGCTTTCTTT. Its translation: CSVEWQGRRLDTEAFF.

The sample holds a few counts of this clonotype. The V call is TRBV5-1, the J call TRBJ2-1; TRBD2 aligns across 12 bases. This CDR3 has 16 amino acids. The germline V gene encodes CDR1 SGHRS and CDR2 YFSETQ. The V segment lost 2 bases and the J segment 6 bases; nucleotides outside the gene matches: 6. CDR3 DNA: TGCGCCAGCAGCTTAGCTAGCGGGGGGGGTTCCAATGAGCAGTTCTTC. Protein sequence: CASSLASGGGSNEQFF. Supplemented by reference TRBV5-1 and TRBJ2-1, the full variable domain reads KAGVTQTPRYLIKTRGQQVTLSCSPISGHRSVSWYQQTPGQGLQFLFEYFSETQRNKGNFPGRFSGRQFSNSRSEMNVSTLELGDSALYLCASSLASGGGSNEQFFGPGTRLTVL.

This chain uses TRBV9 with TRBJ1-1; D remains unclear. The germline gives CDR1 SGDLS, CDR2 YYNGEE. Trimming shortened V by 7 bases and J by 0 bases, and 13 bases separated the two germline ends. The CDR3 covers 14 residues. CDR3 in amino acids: CASSGGSLNTEAFF. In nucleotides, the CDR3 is TGTGCCAGCTCCGGCGGCAGTTTGAACACTGAAGCTTTCTTT.

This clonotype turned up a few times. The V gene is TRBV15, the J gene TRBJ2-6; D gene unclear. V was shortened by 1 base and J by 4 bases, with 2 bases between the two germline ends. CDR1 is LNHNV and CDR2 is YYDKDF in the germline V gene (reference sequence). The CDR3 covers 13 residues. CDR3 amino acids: CATSRVGANVLTF. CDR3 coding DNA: TGTGCCACCAGCAGAGTAGGGGCCAACGTCCTGACTTTC. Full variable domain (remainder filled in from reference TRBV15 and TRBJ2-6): DAMVIQNPRYQVTQFGKPVTLSCSQTLNHNVMYWYQQKSSQAPKLLFHYYDKDFNNEADTPDNFQSRRPNTSFCFLDIRSPGLGDTAMYLCATSRVGANVLTFGAGSRLTVL.

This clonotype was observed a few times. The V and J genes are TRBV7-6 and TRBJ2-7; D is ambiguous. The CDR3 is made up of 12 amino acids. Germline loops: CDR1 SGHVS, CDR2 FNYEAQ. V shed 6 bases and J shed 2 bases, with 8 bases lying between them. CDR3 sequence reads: CASRSAAYEQYF. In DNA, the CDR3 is TGTGCCAGCAGATCGGCCGCCTACGAGCAGTACTTC.

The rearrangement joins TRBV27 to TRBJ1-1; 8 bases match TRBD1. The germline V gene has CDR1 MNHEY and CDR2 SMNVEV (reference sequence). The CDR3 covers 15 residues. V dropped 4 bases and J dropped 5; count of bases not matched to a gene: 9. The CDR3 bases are TGTGCCAGCAGTTCCCTGGACAGGGTTTGGACTGAAGCTTTCTTT. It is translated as CASSSLDRVWTEAFF.

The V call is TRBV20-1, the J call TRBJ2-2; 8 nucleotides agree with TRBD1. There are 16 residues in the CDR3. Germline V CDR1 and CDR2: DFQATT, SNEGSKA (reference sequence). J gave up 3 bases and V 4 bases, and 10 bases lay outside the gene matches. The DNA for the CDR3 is TGCAGTGCTAAGTCTCTCGACAGGGGTGACACCGGGGAGCTGTTTTTT. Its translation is CSAKSLDRGDTGELFF.

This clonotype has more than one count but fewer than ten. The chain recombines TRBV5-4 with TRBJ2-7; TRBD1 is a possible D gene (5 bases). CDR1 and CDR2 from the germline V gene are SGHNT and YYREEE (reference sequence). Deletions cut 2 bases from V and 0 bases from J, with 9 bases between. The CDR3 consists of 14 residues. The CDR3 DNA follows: TGTGCCAGCAGCTTTCAGGGCGGCTCCTACGAGCAGTACTTC. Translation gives CASSFQGGSYEQYF. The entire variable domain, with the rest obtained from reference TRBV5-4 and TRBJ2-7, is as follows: ETGVTQSPTHLIKTRGQQVTLRCSSQSGHNTVSWYQQALGQGPQFIFQYYREEENGRGNFPPRFSGLQFPNYSSELNVNALELDDSALYLCASSFQGGSYEQYFGPGTRLTVT.

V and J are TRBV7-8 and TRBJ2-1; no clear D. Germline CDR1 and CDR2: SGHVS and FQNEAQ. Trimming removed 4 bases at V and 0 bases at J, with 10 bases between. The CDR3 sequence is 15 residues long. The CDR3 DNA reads TGTGCCAGCAGCTCCCTTCCTAGCTCCTACAATGAGCAGTTCTTC. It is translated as CASSSLPSSYNEQFF.

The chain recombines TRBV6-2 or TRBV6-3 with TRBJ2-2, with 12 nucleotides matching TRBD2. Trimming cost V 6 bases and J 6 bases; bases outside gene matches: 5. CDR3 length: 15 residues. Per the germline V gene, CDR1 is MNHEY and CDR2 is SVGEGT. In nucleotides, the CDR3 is TGTGCCAGCAGGCCCCTAGCGGGGGGGCCCGGGGAGCTGTTTTTT. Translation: CASRPLAGGPGELFF.

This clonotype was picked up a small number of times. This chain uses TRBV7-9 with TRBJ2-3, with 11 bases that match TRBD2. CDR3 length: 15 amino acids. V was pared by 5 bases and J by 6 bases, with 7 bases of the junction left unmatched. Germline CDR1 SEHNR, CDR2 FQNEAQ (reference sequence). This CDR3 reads CASSLGTSGADTQYF. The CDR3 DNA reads TGTGCCAGCAGCCTCGGGACTAGCGGAGCGGATACGCAGTATTTT.

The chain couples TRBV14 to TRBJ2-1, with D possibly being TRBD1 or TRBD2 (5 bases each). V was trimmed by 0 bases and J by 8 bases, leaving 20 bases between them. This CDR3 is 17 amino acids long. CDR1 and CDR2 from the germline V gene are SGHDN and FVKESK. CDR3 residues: CASSQDARPSRGYEQFF. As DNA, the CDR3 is TGTGCCAGCAGCCAAGATGCCCGCCCTAGCCGGGGCTATGAGCAGTTCTTC.

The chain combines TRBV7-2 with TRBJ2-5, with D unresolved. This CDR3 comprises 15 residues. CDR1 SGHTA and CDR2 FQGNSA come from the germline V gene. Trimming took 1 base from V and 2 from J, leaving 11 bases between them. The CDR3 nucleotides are TGTGCCAGCAGCTTAGAGAGCAACCCACAAGAGACCCAGTACTTC. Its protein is CASSLESNPQETQYF.

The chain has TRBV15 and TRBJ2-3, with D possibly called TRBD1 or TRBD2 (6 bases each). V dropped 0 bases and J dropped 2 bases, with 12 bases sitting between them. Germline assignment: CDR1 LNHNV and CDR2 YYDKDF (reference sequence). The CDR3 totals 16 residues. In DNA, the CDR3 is TGTGCCACCAGCAGAGAGGGGGGCAAATTCACAGATACGCAGTATTTT. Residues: CATSREGGKFTDTQYF.

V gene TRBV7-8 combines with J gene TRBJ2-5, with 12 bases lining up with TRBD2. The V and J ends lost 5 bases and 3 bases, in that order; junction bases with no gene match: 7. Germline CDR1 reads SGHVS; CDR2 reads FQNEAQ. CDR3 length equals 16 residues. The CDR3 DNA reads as TGTGCCAGCAGCGATCCGGGACTAGCGGGCGAAGAGACCCAGTACTTC. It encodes CASSDPGLAGEETQYF. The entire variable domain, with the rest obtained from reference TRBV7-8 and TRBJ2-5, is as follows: GAGVSQSPRYKVAKRGQDVALRCDPISGHVSLFWYQQALGQGPEFLTYFQNEAQLDKSGLPSDRFFAERPEGSVSTLKIQRTQQEDSAVYLCASSDPGLAGEETQYFGPGTRLLVL.

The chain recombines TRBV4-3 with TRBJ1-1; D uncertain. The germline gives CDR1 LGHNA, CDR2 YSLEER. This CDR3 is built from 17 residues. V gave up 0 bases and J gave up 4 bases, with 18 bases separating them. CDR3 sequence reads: CASSQEGTAMGRTEAFF. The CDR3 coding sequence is TGCGCCAGCAGCCAAGAGGGAACGGCGATGGGTCGCACTGAAGCTTTCTTT.

The chain's CDR3 is CASSQVYADRATDTQYF. DNA for the CDR3: TGCGCCAGCAGCCAAGTGTACGCAGACAGGGCCACAGATACGCAGTATTTT. The chain uses TRBV4-3 and TRBJ2-3; TRBD1 aligns across 7 bases. Per the germline V gene, CDR1 is LGHNA and CDR2 is YSLEER. J gave up 2 bases and V 1 base, and 9 bases lay outside the gene matches. The CDR3 covers 17 residues.

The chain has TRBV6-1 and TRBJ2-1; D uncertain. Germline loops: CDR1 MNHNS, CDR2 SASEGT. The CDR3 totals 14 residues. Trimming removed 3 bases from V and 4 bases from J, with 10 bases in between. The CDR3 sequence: CASSEHRNYNEQFF. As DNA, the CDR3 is TGTGCCAGCAGTGAGCACAGAAATTACAATGAGCAGTTCTTC.